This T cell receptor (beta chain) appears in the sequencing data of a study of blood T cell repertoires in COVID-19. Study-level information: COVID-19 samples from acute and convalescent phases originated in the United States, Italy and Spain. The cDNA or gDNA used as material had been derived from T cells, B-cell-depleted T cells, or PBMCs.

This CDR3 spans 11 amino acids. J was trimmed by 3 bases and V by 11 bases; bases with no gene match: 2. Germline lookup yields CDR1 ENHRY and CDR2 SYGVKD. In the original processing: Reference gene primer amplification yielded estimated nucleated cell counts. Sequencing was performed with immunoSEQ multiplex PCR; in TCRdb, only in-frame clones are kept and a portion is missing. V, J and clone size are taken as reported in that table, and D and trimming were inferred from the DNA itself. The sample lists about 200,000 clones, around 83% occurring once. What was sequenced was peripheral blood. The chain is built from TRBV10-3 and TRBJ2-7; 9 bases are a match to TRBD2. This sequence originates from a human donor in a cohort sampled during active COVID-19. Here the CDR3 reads CAAAGGYEQYF. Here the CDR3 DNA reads TGTGCCGCAGCGGGGGGCTACGAGCAGTACTTC.